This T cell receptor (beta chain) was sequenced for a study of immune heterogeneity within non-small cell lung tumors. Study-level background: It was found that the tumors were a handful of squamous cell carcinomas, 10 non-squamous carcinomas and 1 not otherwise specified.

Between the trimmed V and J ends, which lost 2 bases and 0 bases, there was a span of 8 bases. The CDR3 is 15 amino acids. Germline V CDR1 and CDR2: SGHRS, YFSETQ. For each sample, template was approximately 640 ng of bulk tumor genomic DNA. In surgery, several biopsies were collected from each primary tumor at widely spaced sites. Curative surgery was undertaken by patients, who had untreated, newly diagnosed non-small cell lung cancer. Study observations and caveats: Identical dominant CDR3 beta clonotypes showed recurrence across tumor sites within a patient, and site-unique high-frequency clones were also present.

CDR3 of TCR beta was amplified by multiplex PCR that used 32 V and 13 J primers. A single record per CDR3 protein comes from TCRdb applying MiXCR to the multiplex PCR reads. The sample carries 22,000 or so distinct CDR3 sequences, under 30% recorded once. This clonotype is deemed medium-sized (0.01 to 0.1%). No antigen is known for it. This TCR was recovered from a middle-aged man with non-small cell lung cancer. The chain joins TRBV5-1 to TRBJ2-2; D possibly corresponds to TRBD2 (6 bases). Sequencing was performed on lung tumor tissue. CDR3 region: CASSLSGSNTGELFF. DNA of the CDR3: TGCGCCAGCAGCTTAAGCGGGTCGAACACCGGGGAGCTGTTTTTT.